This is a list of T cell receptor beta chains from one sample in a study of blood T cell repertoires in COVID-19. Sequencing used immunoSEQ multiplex PCR; TCRdb keeps in-frame clones, though not all of them. Counted here are roughly 99,000 clones, about 91% occurring once; the ten biggest clones make up roughly 2%. The source material was peripheral blood. The receptors derive from a man between 50 and 59 years old with COVID-19, enrolled during active disease. Both conserved end residues are trimmed from each CDR3. The order of the fields is D gene, V gene, J gene, CDR3 protein. D genes are given only for firm matches.

TRBD2	TRBV29-1	TRBJ2-5	SVLPGGEETQY
.	TRBV7-9	TRBJ1-4	ASSPPTGRENEKLF
.	TRBV7-9	TRBJ1-2	ASSQGANYGYT
TRBD1	TRBV11-2	TRBJ1-2	ASSPSQGLFT
TRBD1	TRBV27	TRBJ2-7	ASGWRQGLSPHEQY
TRBD1	TRBV3-1/TRBV3-2	TRBJ1-2	ASSQDFGDREVGYT
TRBD1	TRBV9	TRBJ1-3	ASSHRGQTSSGNTIY
.	TRBV19	TRBJ2-7	ASSMVQGGEQY
.	TRBV5-1	TRBJ1-1	ASKDSLLATEAF
.	TRBV5-5	TRBJ1-5	ASSPFGGHGQPQH
TRBD1	TRBV6-5	TRBJ1-6	ASSFRQGGSPLH
TRBD1	TRBV3-1/TRBV3-2	TRBJ1-2	ASSPRQGYGYT
TRBD2	TRBV20-1	TRBJ2-1	SASGAASGGYNEQF
.	TRBV4-3	TRBJ2-7	ASSQEESSYEQY
TRBD1	TRBV6-4	TRBJ1-6	ASRETGSDSPLH
TRBD1	TRBV6-5	TRBJ1-5	AHSGTDLNQPQH
.	TRBV21-1	TRBJ2-1	ASSPSPGQGYNEQF
.	TRBV5-1	TRBJ1-1	ASSSQTSGGAEAF
TRBD1	TRBV29-1	TRBJ2-3	SAAAGRGRTDTQY
.	TRBV5-5	TRBJ1-5	ASSFAGDGNQPQH
.	TRBV4-3	TRBJ2-1	ASSQYHRVASNEQF
TRBD2	TRBV18	TRBJ2-7	ASSRLAGGYEQY
TRBD2	TRBV9	TRBJ2-5	ASSVTGGTQETQY
.	TRBV5-1	TRBJ2-7	ASSLKTRGSTVTLDEQY